These T cell receptor beta chains were read from a single sample in a study of CD8+ T cells in alopecia areata. The protocol was immunoSEQ multiplex PCR, while the TCRdb copy is restricted to in-frame clones and leaves out a portion. The repertoire includes 120,000 to 150,000 clones, 80% to 90% of them detected once, and approximately 16% sits in the top ten. The input for sequencing was CD8+ T cells sorted from blood, taken at week 0. The receptors derive from a human donor with alopecia areata. CDR3s include the opening cysteine and the closing phenylalanine or tryptophan. A D gene is named only where the DNA matches it firmly. Size values are once, few and many counts, or a class for expanded clones, and some rows have none.

d_gene	abundance	v_gene	j_gene	CDR3nt	CDR3aa
.	.	TRBV5-4	TRBJ2-1	TGTGCCAGCAGCGCCGGTACCCCTGGGCATGAGCAGTTCTTC	CASSAGTPGHEQFF
.	.	TRBV9	TRBJ2-7	TGTGCCAGCAGCGTAGACGTCAGTGACGAGCAGTACTTC	CASSVDVSDEQYF
TRBD1	.	TRBV4-1	TRBJ2-7	TGCGCCAGCAGCCAAGTCCAGGGGGCGAGCTACGAGCAGTACTTC	CASSQVQGASYEQYF
.	.	TRBV27	TRBJ2-7	TGTGCCAGCAGGATGGGCGTGATGGGAGAGCAGTACTTC	CASRMGVMGEQYF
.	.	TRBV4-1	TRBJ1-5	TGCGCCAGCAGCCAAGTGGGGGAGGGGGATCAGCCCCAGCATTTT	CASSQVGEGDQPQHF
.	.	TRBV4-2	TRBJ1-2	TGTGCCAGCAGCCAAGGTTCCGGGACAAAAGGCTACACCTTC	CASSQGSGTKGYTF
TRBD2	.	TRBV9	TRBJ2-7	TGTGCCAGCAGCGATCTAGCGGGGGAGCAGTACTTC	CASSDLAGEQYF
.	.	TRBV7-2	TRBJ2-1	TGTGCCAGCAGCTTAGAGGGACTGAACAATGAGCAGTTCTTC	CASSLEGLNNEQFF
.	.	TRBV7-9	TRBJ1-5	TGTGCCAGCAGCCCTCACGGGGGGAAGGACCAGCCCCAGCATTTT	CASSPHGGKDQPQHF
TRBD1	once	TRBV30	TRBJ1-5	TGTGCCTGGAGTTCGGGACAGGGGACTCAGCCCCAGCATTTT	CAWSSGQGTQPQHF
.	.	TRBV29-1	TRBJ2-7	TGCAGCGTAAGGACAGAAACCTACGAGCAGTACTTC	CSVRTETYEQYF
.	.	TRBV30	TRBJ2-7	TGTGCCTGGAGTTACGGGCAGAACGAGCAGTACTTC	CAWSYGQNEQYF
.	.	TRBV11-2	TRBJ1-1	TGTGCCAGCAGCTCAACTCTCTCAGTGAACACTGAAGCTTTCTTT	CASSSTLSVNTEAFF
.	.	TRBV9	TRBJ1-5	TGTGCCAGCAGCCCCACAGGTAGCAATCAGCCCCAGCATTTT	CASSPTGSNQPQHF
.	.	TRBV5-6	TRBJ1-2	TGTGCCAGCAGATTGGATCGGACAGTCTATGGCTACACCTTC	CASRLDRTVYGYTF
.	once	TRBV29-1	TRBJ2-7	TGCAGCGTTGGGGGGAAGTCCTACGAGCAGTACTTC	CSVGGKSYEQYF
.	.	TRBV6-1	TRBJ2-2	TGTGCCAGCAGTGTTAGGCAGTACACCGGGGAGCTGTTTTTT	CASSVRQYTGELFF
.	.	TRBV12-5	TRBJ2-1	TGTGCTAGTGGTTTGGCCTATGGGTGGGGGCCCTACAATGAGCAGTTCTTC	CASGLAYGWGPYNEQFF
.	.	TRBV4-1	TRBJ1-5	TGCGCCAGCAGCCAAGATATGGGGTCGGTCCAGCCCCAGCATTTT	CASSQDMGSVQPQHF
TRBD2	.	TRBV19	TRBJ2-1	TGTGCCAGTACCGTTAGCGGGACGCTGTACAATGAGCAGTTCTTC	CASTVSGTLYNEQFF